A single sample is the source of the 9 T cell receptor beta chains below, sequenced in a study of T cell responses to AZD1222 COVID-19 vaccine. Repertoires were generated with immunoSEQ multiplex PCR, while TCRdb's copy carries only in-frame clones and drops some. The sample includes 75,000 to 90,000 clones, 70% to 90% of them seen just once. This specimen was peripheral blood, taken 28 days after the second AZD1222 dose. The receptors were gathered from an adult who received the AZD1222 COVID-19 vaccine.

The chain is built from TRBV3-1 (or the pseudogene TRBV3-2) and TRBJ2-2; no firm D call. The CDR3 extends over 13 amino acids. From germline, CDR1 is LGHDT and CDR2 YNNKEL (reference sequence). With 1 base removed from V and 6 bases from J, the gap between germline ends came to 6 bases. CDR3 sequence: CASSQVRAGELFF. The CDR3 DNA sequence: TGTGCCAGCAGCCAAGTAAGGGCCGGGGAGCTGTTTTTT.

This chain connects TRBV28 to TRBJ1-1; unclear D gene. The V gene's germline CDR1 is MDHEN and CDR2 SYDVKM. The CDR3 is 15 residues long. Trimming cost V 3 bases and J 2 bases, with 13 bases left between them. CDR3 in amino acids: CASSFGGQSNTEAFF. As DNA, the CDR3 is TGTGCCAGCAGTTTTGGCGGTCAGAGTAACACTGAAGCTTTCTTT.

The rearrangement links TRBV30 to TRBJ1-2; D is possibly TRBD1 (6 bases). Per germline, CDR1 GTSNPN and CDR2 SVGIG (reference sequence). The CDR3 has 11 amino acids. V lost 5 bases and J lost 7, with 11 bases in between. CDR3 DNA sequence: TGTGCCTGGTCGACAGGTTCTGGCTACACCTTC. Protein product: CAWSTGSGYTF.

This chain links TRBV5-1 with TRBJ2-3; TRBD2 agrees at 7 bases. The germline CDR1 and CDR2 sequences are SGHRS and YFSETQ. The CDR3 has 14 amino acids. The trim removed 4 bases at V and 4 bases at J, leaving 6 bases unmatched. The CDR3 loop is CASSPRLAADTQYF. The CDR3 DNA is TGCGCCAGCAGCCCCCGGCTAGCGGCAGATACGCAGTATTTT.

V gene TRBV3-1 (or the pseudogene TRBV3-2) combines with J gene TRBJ1-2; tentative D call: TRBD1 (6 bases). V shed 5 bases and J shed 2 bases, with 12 bases lying between them. The CDR3 totals 14 residues. Germline V gene sequence: CDR1 LGHDT, CDR2 YNNKEL (reference sequence). This CDR3 reads CASSGWTANYGYTF. For the CDR3, the DNA is TGTGCCAGCAGCGGATGGACAGCGAACTATGGCTACACCTTC.

The chain links TRBV19 to TRBJ2-1, with D maybe TRBD2 (6 bases). Trimming left V 7 bases short and J 6 bases short, with 13 bases between. Germline V gene data show CDR1 as LNHDA and CDR2 as SQIVND (reference sequence). The CDR3 extends over 13 amino acids. CDR3 in DNA: TGTGCCAGTAAATACGGGAGAGGCAATGAGCAGTTCTTC. Encoded protein: CASKYGRGNEQFF.

CDR3 sequence: CAISEPGTKQDYGYTF. DNA of the CDR3: TGTGCCATCAGTGAACCCGGGACGAAACAGGACTATGGCTACACCTTC. This rearrangement joins TRBV10-3 to TRBJ1-2; a possible D gene is TRBD1 (5 bases). The CDR3 extends over 16 amino acids. V lost 3 bases and J lost 3, with 17 bases in between. Per germline, CDR1 ENHRY and CDR2 SYGVKD.

The V gene is TRBV5-1, the J gene TRBJ2-5, with TRBD1 matching over 7 bases. The CDR3 is made up of 14 amino acids. Losses at the gene ends were 4 bases for V and 1 base for J; bases not matched to a gene: 4. Germline-derived CDR1 and CDR2 are SGHRS and YFSETQ. CDR3: CASSTGTAQETQYF. In nucleotides, the CDR3 is TGCGCCAGCAGCACAGGGACAGCCCAAGAGACCCAGTACTTC. Drawing the rest from reference TRBV5-1 and TRBJ2-5, the complete variable domain is KAGVTQTPRYLIKTRGQQVTLSCSPISGHRSVSWYQQTPGQGLQFLFEYFSETQRNKGNFPGRFSGRQFSNSRSEMNVSTLELGDSALYLCASSTGTAQETQYFGPGTRLLVL.

The V call is TRBV7-2, the J call TRBJ2-7; 7 bases line up with TRBD1. From germline, CDR1 is SGHTA and CDR2 FQGNSA. This CDR3 comprises 13 residues. V dropped 5 bases and J dropped 4; count of bases not matched to a gene: 5. CDR3 nucleotides: TGTGCCAGCAGCCCGGGACAGATTTACGAGCAGTACTTC. Translating gives CASSPGQIYEQYF.